This TCR beta chain was retrieved from a study of cytomegalovirus exposure and HLA in healthy donors. Whole-study findings and limits: In a later analysis, at a false discovery rate of 0.05, about 16,000 TCR beta sequences matched HLA alleles. In vitro experiments confirmed that a few CMV-associated chains were specific for CMV antigens.

Germline V gene data show CDR1 as SGHAT and CDR2 as FQNNGV. Deletions cut 6 bases from V and 5 bases from J, with 17 bases between. The CDR3 loop spans 15 amino acids. Primers included in the PCR were 60 Vbeta and 13 Jbeta primers. In the authors' workflow: Later reanalysis found 70 million to 95 million unique TCR beta chains, around 9.9 million of them shared. Assay: immunoSEQ multiplex PCR; the TCRdb copy retains only in-frame clones and omits some. Clone size and the V and J calls come from that table; the DNA yielded D and trimming. The sample yields about 100,000 clones, about 68% seen once. To note about this clone: Its matching antigen is unknown.

V usage is TRBV11-2 and J usage is TRBJ2-1; possible D gene TRBD1, 6 bases. The specimen was PBMCs. The receptor comes from a male donor in good health and CMV-seropositive. This chain's CDR3 is CASSQGLWQDNEQFF. The CDR3 region has the DNA TGTGCCAGCAGTCAGGGGTTATGGCAAGACAATGAGCAGTTCTTC. Full variable domain (rest looked up from reference TRBV11-2 and TRBJ2-1): EAGVAQSPRYKIIEKRQSVAFWCNPISGHATLYWYQQILGQGPKLLIQFQNNGVVDDSQLPKDRFSAERLKGVDSTLKIQPAKLEDSAVYLCASSQGLWQDNEQFFGPGTRLTVL.